This T cell receptor beta chain is drawn from a study of blood T cells in healthy people across ages. A second PCR of about 7 to 12 cycles used a sample-barcoded 5' primer and a J-beta primer mix. MiXCR, applied by TCRdb to the 5' RACE reads, yields one record per CDR3 protein. This table has approximately 490,000 distinct CDR3 sequences, under 30% appearing once. This clonotype was observed a few times. Germline V gene data show CDR1 as MNHEY and CDR2 as SVGEGT. Trimming shortened V by 2 bases and J by 1 base, and 10 bases separated the two germline ends. The CDR3 spans 15 residues. These data were likewise used in another study, on T cells of mothers and their children. From that study: Maternal samples each gave over 9 million TCR beta CDR3 reads, and child samples some 2.8 million each.

V and J are TRBV6-2 or TRBV6-3 and TRBJ2-3; no definite D call. Sequenced sample: blood. This receptor was obtained from a boy younger than 18 in good health. The CDR3 sequence: CASSYAEVGTDTQYF. CDR3 DNA sequence: TGTGCCAGCAGTTACGCCGAGGTCGGCACAGATACGCAGTATTTT.